Listed below are T cell receptor beta chains from one sample, sequenced in a study of T cells after yellow fever vaccination. TCRdb used MiXCR to reprocess the 5' RACE reads, holding one entry per CDR3 protein. In the table there are hundreds of thousands of distinct CDR3 sequences, 9.5% to 15% of which are singletons. This material consisted of CD4+ T cells sorted from PBMCs, taken 15 days after the yellow fever booster vaccination. The receptors derive from a man younger than 35 who received the YFV17D yellow fever vaccine. CDR3s include the opening cysteine and the closing phenylalanine or tryptophan. Fields, in order: clone size, V gene, J gene, D gene, CDR3 protein, CDR3 DNA. D genes are given only for firm matches. Size tells how often a clone was seen (once, few, many) or the class of an expanded clone, and some rows leave it out.

>few|TRBV5-1|TRBJ2-3|.
CASGVSGDTQYF
TGCGCCAGCGGGGTATCGGGAGATACGCAGTATTTT
>.|TRBV6-1|TRBJ1-1|.
CASSDVRENTEAFF
TGTGCCAGCAGTGACGTACGGGAGAACACTGAAGCTTTCTTT
>.|TRBV7-3|TRBJ2-1|TRBD2
CASSYPGLVQQFF
TGTGCCAGCAGCTACCCGGGACTAGTTCAGCAGTTCTTC
>.|TRBV29-1|TRBJ2-1|.
CSGLGLRASNEQFF
TGCAGCGGACTGGGGTTGCGGGCAAGCAATGAGCAGTTCTTC
>many|TRBV3-1|TRBJ1-5|.
CASSQDLDQPQHF
TGTGCCAGCAGCCAAGACCTGGATCAGCCCCAGCATTTT
>few|TRBV7-2|TRBJ1-6|TRBD1
CASSLGQPGQQNSPLHF
TGTGCCAGCAGCTTAGGACAACCGGGACAGCAGAATTCACCCCTCCACTTT
>.|TRBV6-2/TRBV6-3|TRBJ2-3|.
CAVSTWTDTQYF
TGTGCCGTCTCGACCTGGACAGATACGCAGTATTTT
>.|TRBV23-1|TRBJ1-5|.
CASSQAKGQPQHF
TGCGCCAGCAGTCAAGCCAAGGGTCAGCCCCAGCATTTT
>few|TRBV7-2|TRBJ1-6|.
CASSLAGPGRPLHF
TGTGCCAGCAGCTTAGCGGGCCCGGGGAGACCCCTCCACTTT
>few|TRBV28|TRBJ2-5|.
CASSFAEETQYF
TGTGCCAGCAGTTTTGCAGAAGAGACCCAGTACTTC
>.|TRBV20-1|TRBJ2-1|TRBD2
CSASVTSGWSSYNEQFF
TGCAGTGCTAGTGTGACTAGCGGGTGGAGCTCCTACAATGAGCAGTTCTTC
>once|TRBV20-1|TRBJ1-1|.
CSALPGGYPEAFF
TGCAGTGCTCTCCCTGGCGGGTACCCTGAAGCTTTCTTT
>.|TRBV9|TRBJ2-5|TRBD2
CASSFSSGETQYF
TGTGCCAGCAGCTTCTCTAGCGGCGAGACCCAGTACTTC
>.|TRBV6-2/TRBV6-3|TRBJ2-6|TRBD2
CASSVLRLAGDIPGANVLTF
TGTGCCAGCAGCGTACTGCGACTAGCGGGCGATATCCCTGGGGCCAACGTCCTGACTTTC
>.|TRBV19|TRBJ2-6|.
CASSPPGPRSGANVLTF
TGTGCCAGTAGTCCCCCGGGTCCGCGATCTGGGGCCAACGTCCTGACTTTC
>few|TRBV21-1|TRBJ2-2|.
CASRRGIAGELFF
TGTGCCAGCAGGAGGGGTATCGCCGGGGAGCTGTTTTTT
>few|TRBV6-1|TRBJ2-2|TRBD1
CASSEGTGATGELFF
TGTGCCAGCAGTGAAGGGACAGGGGCGACCGGGGAGCTGTTTTTT
>few|TRBV24-1|TRBJ1-1|TRBD1
CATSDPGTEAFF
TGTGCCACCAGTGATCCCGGGACAGAGGCTTTCTTT
>few|TRBV5-1|TRBJ2-1|TRBD2
CASSGGGNYNEQFF
TGCGCCAGCAGCGGGGGGGGAAATTACAATGAGCAGTTCTTC
>few|TRBV4-3|TRBJ1-4|TRBD1
CASSHLTGTDEKLFF
TGCGCCAGCAGCCACTTAACCGGGACAGATGAAAAACTGTTTTTT
>.|TRBV7-9|TRBJ1-1|.
CASSPGSPEAFF
TGTGCCAGCAGCCCCGGATCCCCTGAAGCTTTCTTT
>.|TRBV7-2|TRBJ2-3|TRBD2
CATRTSFTDTQYF
TGTGCCACCCGGACTAGCTTCACAGATACGCAGTATTTT
>few|TRBV10-3|TRBJ2-5|TRBD2
CATVEGLAGGQETQYF
TGTGCCACCGTGGAGGGACTAGCGGGGGGCCAAGAGACCCAGTACTTC